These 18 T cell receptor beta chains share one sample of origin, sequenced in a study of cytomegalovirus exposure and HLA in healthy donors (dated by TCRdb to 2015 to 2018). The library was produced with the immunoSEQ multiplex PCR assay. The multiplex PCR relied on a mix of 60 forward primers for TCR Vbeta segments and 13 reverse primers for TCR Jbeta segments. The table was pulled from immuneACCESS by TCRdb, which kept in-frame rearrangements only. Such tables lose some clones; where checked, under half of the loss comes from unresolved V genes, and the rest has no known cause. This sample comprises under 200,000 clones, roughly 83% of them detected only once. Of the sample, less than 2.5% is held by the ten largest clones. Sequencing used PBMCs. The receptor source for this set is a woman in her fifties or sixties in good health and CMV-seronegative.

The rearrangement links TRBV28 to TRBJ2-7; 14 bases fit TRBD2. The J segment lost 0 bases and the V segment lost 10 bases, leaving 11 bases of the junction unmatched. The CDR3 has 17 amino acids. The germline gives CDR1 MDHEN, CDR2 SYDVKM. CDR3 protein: CATRTSGGPRSSYEQYF. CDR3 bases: TGTGCCACCCGGACTAGCGGGGGGCCTAGGAGCTCCTACGAGCAGTACTTC.

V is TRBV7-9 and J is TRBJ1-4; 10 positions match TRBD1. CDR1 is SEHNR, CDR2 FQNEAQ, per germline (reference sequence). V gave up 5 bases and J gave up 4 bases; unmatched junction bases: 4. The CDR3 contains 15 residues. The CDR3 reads CASSPTGGYNEKLFF. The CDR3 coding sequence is TGTGCCAGCAGCCCGACAGGGGGCTATAATGAAAAACTGTTTTTT.

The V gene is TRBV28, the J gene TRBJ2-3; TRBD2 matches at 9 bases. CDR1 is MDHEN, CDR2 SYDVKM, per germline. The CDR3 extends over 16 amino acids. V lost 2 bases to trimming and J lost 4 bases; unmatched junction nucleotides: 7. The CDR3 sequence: CASSLPLAGIADTQYF. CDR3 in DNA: TGTGCCAGCAGTTTACCGCTAGCGGGGATCGCAGATACGCAGTATTTT.

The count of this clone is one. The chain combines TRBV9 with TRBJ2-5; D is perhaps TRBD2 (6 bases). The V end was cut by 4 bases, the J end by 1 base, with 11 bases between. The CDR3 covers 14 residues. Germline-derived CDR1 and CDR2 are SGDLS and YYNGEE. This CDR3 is CASSLGTPQETQYF. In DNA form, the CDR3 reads TGTGCCAGCAGCCTCGGGACTCCCCAAGAGACCCAGTACTTC. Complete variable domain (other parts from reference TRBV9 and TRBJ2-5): DSGVTQTPKHLITATGQRVTLRCSPRSGDLSVYWYQQSLDQGLQFLIQYYNGEERAKGNILERFSAQQFPDLHSELNLSSLELGDSALYFCASSLGTPQETQYFGPGTRLLVL.

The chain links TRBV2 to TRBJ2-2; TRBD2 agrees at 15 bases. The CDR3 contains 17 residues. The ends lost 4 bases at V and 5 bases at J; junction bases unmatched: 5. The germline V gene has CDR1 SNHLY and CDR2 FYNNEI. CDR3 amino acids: CASSGTSGRANTGELFF. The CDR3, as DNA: TGTGCCAGCAGTGGGACTAGCGGGAGGGCCAATACCGGGGAGCTGTTTTTT. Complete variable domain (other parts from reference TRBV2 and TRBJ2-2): EPEVTQTPSHQVTQMGQEVILRCVPISNHLYFYWYRQILGQKVEFLVSFYNNEISEKSEIFDDQFSVERPDGSNFTLKIRSTKLEDSAMYFCASSGTSGRANTGELFFGEGSRLTVL.

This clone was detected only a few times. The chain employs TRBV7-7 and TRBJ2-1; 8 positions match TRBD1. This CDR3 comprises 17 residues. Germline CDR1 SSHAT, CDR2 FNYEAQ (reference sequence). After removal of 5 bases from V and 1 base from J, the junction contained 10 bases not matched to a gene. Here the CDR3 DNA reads TGTGCCAGCAGCCTGCGAGAGGACAGGGCATCCTACAATGAGCAGTTCTTC. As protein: CASSLREDRASYNEQFF.

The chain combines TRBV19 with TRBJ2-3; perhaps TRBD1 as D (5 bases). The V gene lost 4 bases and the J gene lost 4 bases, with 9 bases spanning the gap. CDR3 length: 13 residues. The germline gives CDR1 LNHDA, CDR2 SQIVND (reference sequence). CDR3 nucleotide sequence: TGTGCCAGTAGTAGAGACAGTGCAGATACGCAGTATTTT. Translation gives CASSRDSADTQYF.

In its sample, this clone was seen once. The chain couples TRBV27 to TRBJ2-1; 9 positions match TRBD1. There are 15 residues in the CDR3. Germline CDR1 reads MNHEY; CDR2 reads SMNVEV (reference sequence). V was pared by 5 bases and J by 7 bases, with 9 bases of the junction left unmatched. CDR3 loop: CASSTPGQGRNEQFF. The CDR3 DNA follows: TGTGCCAGCAGTACCCCGGGACAGGGTAGGAATGAGCAGTTCTTC.

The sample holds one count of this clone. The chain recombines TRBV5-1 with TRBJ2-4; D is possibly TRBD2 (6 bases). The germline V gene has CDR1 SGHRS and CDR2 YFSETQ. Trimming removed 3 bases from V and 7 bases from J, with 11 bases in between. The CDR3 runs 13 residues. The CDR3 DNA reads TGCGCCAGCAGCTGGGGGGTCCAGAACATTCAGTACTTC. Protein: CASSWGVQNIQYF.

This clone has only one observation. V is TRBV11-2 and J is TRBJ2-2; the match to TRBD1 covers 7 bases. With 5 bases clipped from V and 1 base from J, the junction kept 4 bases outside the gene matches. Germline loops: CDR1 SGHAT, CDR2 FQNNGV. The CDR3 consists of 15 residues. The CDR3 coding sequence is TGTGCCAGCAGCCTCAGGACAGGGAACACCGGGGAGCTGTTTTTT. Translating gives CASSLRTGNTGELFF.

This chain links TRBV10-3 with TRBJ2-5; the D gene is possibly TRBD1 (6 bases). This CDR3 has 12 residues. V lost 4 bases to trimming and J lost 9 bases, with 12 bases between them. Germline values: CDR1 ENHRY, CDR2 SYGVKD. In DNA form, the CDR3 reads TGTGCCATCAGTGCAGGGGCGGACCCCCAGTACTTC. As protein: CAISAGADPQYF.

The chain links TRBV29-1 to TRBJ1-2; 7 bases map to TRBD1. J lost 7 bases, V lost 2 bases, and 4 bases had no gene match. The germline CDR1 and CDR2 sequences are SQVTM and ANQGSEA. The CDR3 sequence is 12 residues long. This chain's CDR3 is CSVETGVGGYTF. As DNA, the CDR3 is TGCAGCGTTGAAACAGGGGTGGGTGGCTACACCTTC.

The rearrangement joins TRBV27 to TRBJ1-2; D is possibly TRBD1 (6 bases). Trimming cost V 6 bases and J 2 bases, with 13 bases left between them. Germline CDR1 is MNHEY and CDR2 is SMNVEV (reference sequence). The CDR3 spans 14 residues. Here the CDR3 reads CASSPADRNYGYTF. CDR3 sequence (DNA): TGTGCCAGCAGCCCCGCCGACAGGAACTATGGCTACACCTTC.

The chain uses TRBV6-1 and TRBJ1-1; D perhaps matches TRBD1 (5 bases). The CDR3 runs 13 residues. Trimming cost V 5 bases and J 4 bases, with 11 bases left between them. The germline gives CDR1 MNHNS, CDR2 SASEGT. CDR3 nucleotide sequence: TGTGCCAGCAGTCGGCAGGGTATCACTGAAGCTTTCTTT. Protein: CASSRQGITEAFF.

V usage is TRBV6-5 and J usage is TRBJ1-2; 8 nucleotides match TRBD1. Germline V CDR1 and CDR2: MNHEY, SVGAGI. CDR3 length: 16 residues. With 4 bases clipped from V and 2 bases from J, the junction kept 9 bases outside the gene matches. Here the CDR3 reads CASSSPRTGKNYGYTF. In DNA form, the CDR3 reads TGTGCCAGCAGTTCACCCCGGACAGGGAAGAACTATGGCTACACCTTC.

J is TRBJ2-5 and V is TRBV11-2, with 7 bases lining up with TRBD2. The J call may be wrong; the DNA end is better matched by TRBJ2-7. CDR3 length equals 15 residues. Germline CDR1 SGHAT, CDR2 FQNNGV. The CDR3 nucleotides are TGTGCCAGCAGCTTAGCTCGCGGGAGCTCCTACGAGCAGTACTTC. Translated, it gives CASSLARGSSYEQYF.

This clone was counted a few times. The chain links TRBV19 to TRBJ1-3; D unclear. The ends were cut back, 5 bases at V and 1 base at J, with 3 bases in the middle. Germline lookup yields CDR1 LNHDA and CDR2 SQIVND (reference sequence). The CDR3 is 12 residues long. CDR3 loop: CASSPSGNTIYF. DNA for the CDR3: TGTGCCAGTAGTCCTTCTGGAAACACCATATATTTT.

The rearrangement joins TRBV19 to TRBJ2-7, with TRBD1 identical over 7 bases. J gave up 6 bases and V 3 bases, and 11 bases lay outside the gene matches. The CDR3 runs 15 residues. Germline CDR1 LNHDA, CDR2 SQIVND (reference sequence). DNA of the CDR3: TGTGCCAGTAGTATGGGCTTCGAGACAGGGTTCGAGCAGTACTTC. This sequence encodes CASSMGFETGFEQYF.